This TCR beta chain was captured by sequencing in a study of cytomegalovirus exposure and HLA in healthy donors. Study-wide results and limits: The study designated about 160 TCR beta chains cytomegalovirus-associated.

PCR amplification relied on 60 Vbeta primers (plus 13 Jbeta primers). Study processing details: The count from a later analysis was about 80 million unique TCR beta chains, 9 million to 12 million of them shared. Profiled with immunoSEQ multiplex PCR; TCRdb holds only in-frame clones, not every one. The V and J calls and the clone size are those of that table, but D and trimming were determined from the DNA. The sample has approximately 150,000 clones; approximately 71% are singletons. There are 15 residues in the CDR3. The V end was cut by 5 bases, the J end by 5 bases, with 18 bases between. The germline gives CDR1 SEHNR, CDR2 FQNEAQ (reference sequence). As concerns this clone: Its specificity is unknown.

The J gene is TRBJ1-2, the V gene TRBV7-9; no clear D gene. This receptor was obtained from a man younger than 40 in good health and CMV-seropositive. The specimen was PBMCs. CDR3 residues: CASSPGSGLEYGYTF. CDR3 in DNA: TGTGCCAGCAGCCCTGGATCTGGACTAGAATATGGCTACACCTTC.